A selection of T cell receptor beta chains follows, all from one sample in a study of CD8+ T cells in alopecia areata. The protocol was immunoSEQ multiplex PCR, while the TCRdb copy is restricted to in-frame clones and leaves out a portion. The sample records around 190,000 clones, around 65% being singletons. The sample was CD4+ T cells sorted from blood, taken at week 4, from a patient treated with tofacitinib. The receptor set was obtained from a human donor with alopecia areata. Both conserved end residues are part of each CDR3. The order of the fields is CDR3 DNA, CDR3 protein, V gene, J gene, D gene, clone size. D genes are given only for firm matches. Where a row states a size, it is once, few, many or the class of an expanded clone; other rows omit it.

CDR3 DNA: TGCAGCGTTGAAGGGAGTAGCGGGGGGCTGGGGACGCAGTATTTT
CDR3 protein: CSVEGSSGGLGTQYF
V gene: TRBV29-1
J gene: TRBJ2-3
D gene: TRBD2
clone size: few

CDR3 DNA: TGTGCCAGCAGCCTCGGGGGCCGTGGAAACACCATATATTTT
CDR3 protein: CASSLGGRGNTIYF
V gene: TRBV5-6
J gene: TRBJ1-3
D gene: -
clone size: -

CDR3 DNA: TGTGCCTGCTCGACAGACTTTAACTATGGCTACACCTTC
CDR3 protein: CACSTDFNYGYTF
V gene: TRBV30
J gene: TRBJ1-2
D gene: -
clone size: -

CDR3 DNA: TGTGCCAGCAGCGCTAGCGGGGGGATCACAGATACGCAGTATTTT
CDR3 protein: CASSASGGITDTQYF
V gene: TRBV9
J gene: TRBJ2-3
D gene: TRBD2
clone size: -

CDR3 DNA: TGTGCCAGCAGCTTGAACAGGGGAGGTTCACCCCTCCACTTT
CDR3 protein: CASSLNRGGSPLHF
V gene: TRBV5-6
J gene: TRBJ1-6
D gene: TRBD1
clone size: few

CDR3 DNA: TGTGCCAGCAGCCCCTCTCCTGGGACCGGCTACACCTTC
CDR3 protein: CASSPSPGTGYTF
V gene: TRBV7-2
J gene: TRBJ1-2
D gene: -
clone size: -

CDR3 DNA: TGTGCCAGCAGTCTCAGACCCCAGTACCAAGAGACCCAGTACTTC
CDR3 protein: CASSLRPQYQETQYF
V gene: TRBV6-5
J gene: TRBJ2-5
D gene: -
clone size: few

CDR3 DNA: TGTGCCAGCAGCGGGTCAGACAGGATGAACACTGAAGCTTTCTTT
CDR3 protein: CASSGSDRMNTEAFF
V gene: TRBV9
J gene: TRBJ1-1
D gene: -
clone size: -

CDR3 DNA: TGTGCCAGCAGCGGCGGAAGCCCCCTCCACTTT
CDR3 protein: CASSGGSPLHF
V gene: TRBV7-9
J gene: TRBJ1-6
D gene: -
clone size: -

CDR3 DNA: TGTGCCTGGAGTGTAGGGGCTGAGCAGCCCCAGCATTTT
CDR3 protein: CAWSVGAEQPQHF
V gene: TRBV30
J gene: TRBJ1-5
D gene: -
clone size: -

CDR3 DNA: TGCGCCAGCAGCGAGGACAGGGGCGGATATGGCTACACCTTC
CDR3 protein: CASSEDRGGYGYTF
V gene: TRBV5-1
J gene: TRBJ1-2
D gene: TRBD1
clone size: -

CDR3 DNA: TGTGCCAGCAGTATACTCACTGAAGCTTTCTTT
CDR3 protein: CASSILTEAFF
V gene: TRBV2
J gene: TRBJ1-1
D gene: -
clone size: -

CDR3 DNA: TGTGCCAGCAGCCCGACAGTGGAGCTGTTTTTT
CDR3 protein: CASSPTVELFF
V gene: TRBV7-2
J gene: TRBJ2-2
D gene: -
clone size: -

CDR3 DNA: TGTGCCAGCACGGGATACAACACCGGGGAGCTGTTTTTT
CDR3 protein: CASTGYNTGELFF
V gene: TRBV6-5
J gene: TRBJ2-2
D gene: -
clone size: -

CDR3 DNA: TGTGCCTGGAGCGATTACGGGGGGAGGAATCAGCCCCAGCATTTT
CDR3 protein: CAWSDYGGRNQPQHF
V gene: TRBV30
J gene: TRBJ1-5
D gene: -
clone size: -

CDR3 DNA: TGTGCCTGGAGTTTCCCGGGACTACACGAGCAGTTCTTC
CDR3 protein: CAWSFPGLHEQFF
V gene: TRBV30
J gene: TRBJ2-1
D gene: TRBD2
clone size: once

CDR3 DNA: TGTGCCAGCAGTCCCCCCGGGACAGGGGACGGGACCCAGTACTTC
CDR3 protein: CASSPPGTGDGTQYF
V gene: TRBV6-5
J gene: TRBJ2-5
D gene: TRBD1
clone size: -

CDR3 DNA: TGTGCCAGCAGTCCTCTCAATGAGCAGTTCTTC
CDR3 protein: CASSPLNEQFF
V gene: TRBV2
J gene: TRBJ2-1
D gene: -
clone size: once

CDR3 DNA: TGTGCCAGAACTCCAGGGCTAGCGGGGCCATCCTACGAGCAGTACTTC
CDR3 protein: CARTPGLAGPSYEQYF
V gene: TRBV27
J gene: TRBJ2-7
D gene: TRBD2
clone size: -

CDR3 DNA: TGTGCCAGCAGCTTTAGTCGGCAGGTCGGAGGCTGGCAGTTCTTC
CDR3 protein: CASSFSRQVGGWQFF
V gene: TRBV7-9
J gene: TRBJ2-1
D gene: -
clone size: -

CDR3 DNA: TGTGCCAGCAGTCGCCTACAGGGTTCTGGAAACACCATATATTTT
CDR3 protein: CASSRLQGSGNTIYF
V gene: TRBV2
J gene: TRBJ1-3
D gene: -
clone size: -

CDR3 DNA: TGTGCCAGCACCGGATTCGGGGATACGCAGTATTTT
CDR3 protein: CASTGFGDTQYF
V gene: TRBV7-9
J gene: TRBJ2-3
D gene: -
clone size: -

CDR3 DNA: TGCAGCGTCGCCGACAGGGCTATGGATACGCAGTATTTT
CDR3 protein: CSVADRAMDTQYF
V gene: TRBV29-1
J gene: TRBJ2-3
D gene: TRBD1
clone size: -

CDR3 DNA: TGCGCCAGCAGTCATCCGCCCCGACAAGGCCCTACTCTTGAGCAGTTCTTC
CDR3 protein: CASSHPPRQGPTLEQFF
V gene: TRBV23-1
J gene: TRBJ2-1
D gene: -
clone size: -

CDR3 DNA: TGCAGCATAGATTCTGGAAACACCATATATTTT
CDR3 protein: CSIDSGNTIYF
V gene: TRBV29-1
J gene: TRBJ1-3
D gene: -
clone size: -

CDR3 DNA: TGCGCCAGCAGCCCAGCGCCTGACAGTGGTCCCTCCGAGCAGTACTTC
CDR3 protein: CASSPAPDSGPSEQYF
V gene: TRBV4-1
J gene: TRBJ2-7
D gene: -
clone size: few

CDR3 DNA: TGCAGCGTCGCCAGACAGACGAACACTGAAGCTTTCTTT
CDR3 protein: CSVARQTNTEAFF
V gene: TRBV29-1
J gene: TRBJ1-1
D gene: -
clone size: -

CDR3 DNA: TGTGCCAGCTCCGGCGGAAACACCATATATTTT
CDR3 protein: CASSGGNTIYF
V gene: TRBV13
J gene: TRBJ1-3
D gene: -
clone size: once

CDR3 DNA: TGTGCCAGCAGTTACTCACTAGCGGGGTGGTACAATGAGCAGTTCTTC
CDR3 protein: CASSYSLAGWYNEQFF
V gene: TRBV6-5
J gene: TRBJ2-1
D gene: TRBD2
clone size: -

CDR3 DNA: TGTGCCAGCAGCCCCCAGGGTTCGAGTTCACCCCTCCACTTT
CDR3 protein: CASSPQGSSSPLHF
V gene: TRBV9
J gene: TRBJ1-6
D gene: -
clone size: -

CDR3 DNA: TGTGCCAGCGGGTTGGGGAATCAGCCCCAGCATTTT
CDR3 protein: CASGLGNQPQHF
V gene: TRBV6-5
J gene: TRBJ1-5
D gene: -
clone size: -

CDR3 DNA: TGCGCCAGCAGCCCTGGACCCTTCTCTGGGGCCAACGTCCTGACTTTC
CDR3 protein: CASSPGPFSGANVLTF
V gene: TRBV4-1
J gene: TRBJ2-6
D gene: -
clone size: -

CDR3 DNA: TGTGCCAGCAGCCCAGGACTGGCGAACAGCATTCAGTACTTC
CDR3 protein: CASSPGLANSIQYF
V gene: TRBV7-2
J gene: TRBJ2-4
D gene: -
clone size: -

CDR3 DNA: TGTGCCACCAGCAGAGGCATGGGTAGCGGCACCGGGGAGCTGTTTTTT
CDR3 protein: CATSRGMGSGTGELFF
V gene: TRBV15
J gene: TRBJ2-2
D gene: -
clone size: -

CDR3 DNA: TGTGCCAGCAGTGAAGATCGGGTAGCGGGGGCCCACGAGCAGTACTTC
CDR3 protein: CASSEDRVAGAHEQYF
V gene: TRBV2
J gene: TRBJ2-7
D gene: TRBD2
clone size: -

CDR3 DNA: TGTGCCAGCAGCGTAGGGGGACTAGGCGAAGCTTTCTTT
CDR3 protein: CASSVGGLGEAFF
V gene: TRBV9
J gene: TRBJ1-1
D gene: -
clone size: few

CDR3 DNA: TGCGCCAGCAGTCAAAGTGGAGGAGGCCAAGAGACCCAGTACTTC
CDR3 protein: CASSQSGGGQETQYF
V gene: TRBV23-1
J gene: TRBJ2-5
D gene: -
clone size: -